A selection of T cell receptor beta chains follows, all from one sample in a study of T cell responses to AZD1222 COVID-19 vaccine. The repertoire was sequenced with immunoSEQ multiplex PCR; TCRdb's copy has only in-frame clones and lacks some. The sample shows over 85,000 clones, about 90% of them seen only once. The sequencing used peripheral blood, collected 28 days after the second AZD1222 dose. These receptors all stem from an adult who received the AZD1222 COVID-19 vaccine. Each CDR3 is given with its conserved first and last residue. Fields, in order: clone size, J gene, D gene, V gene, CDR3 protein, CDR3 DNA. D genes are given only for firm matches. Clone size is given for some rows only: seen once, a few or many times, or a class if the clone is expanded.

abundance: -; j_gene: TRBJ2-7; d_gene: TRBD1; v_gene: TRBV6-6; CDR3aa: CASSTLTGEEQYF; CDR3nt: TGTGCCAGCAGTACCCTAACAGGGGAGGAGCAGTACTTC
abundance: -; j_gene: TRBJ1-3; d_gene: -; v_gene: TRBV3-1/TRBV3-2; CDR3aa: CASSQVGNTIYF; CDR3nt: TGTGCCAGCAGCCAAGTCGGAAACACCATATATTTT
abundance: -; j_gene: TRBJ2-2; d_gene: TRBD1; v_gene: TRBV13; CDR3aa: CASSFAGGEVSGELFF; CDR3nt: TGTGCCAGCAGCTTTGCAGGGGGCGAGGTTTCCGGGGAGCTGTTTTTT
abundance: -; j_gene: TRBJ2-7; d_gene: -; v_gene: TRBV28; CDR3aa: CASRSYEQYF; CDR3nt: TGTGCCAGCAGGTCCTACGAGCAGTACTTC
abundance: -; j_gene: TRBJ2-5; d_gene: -; v_gene: TRBV2; CDR3aa: CASSIRDSQETQYF; CDR3nt: TGTGCCAGCAGTATACGGGACTCCCAAGAGACCCAGTACTTC
abundance: -; j_gene: TRBJ2-3; d_gene: -; v_gene: TRBV9; CDR3aa: CASSAGTLNTDTQYF; CDR3nt: TGTGCCAGCAGCGCAGGTACTCTTAACACAGATACGCAGTATTTT
abundance: -; j_gene: TRBJ1-2; d_gene: -; v_gene: TRBV2; CDR3aa: CASSEFGELGGYTF; CDR3nt: TGTGCCAGCAGTGAATTCGGCGAGCTAGGTGGCTACACCTTC
abundance: -; j_gene: TRBJ2-3; d_gene: TRBD2; v_gene: TRBV7-7; CDR3aa: CASSFGLAGENTQYF; CDR3nt: TGTGCCAGCAGCTTCGGACTAGCGGGAGAGAATACGCAGTATTTT
abundance: -; j_gene: TRBJ2-7; d_gene: TRBD2; v_gene: TRBV9; CDR3aa: CASSVTSGSFYEQYF; CDR3nt: TGTGCCAGCAGCGTAACTAGCGGGAGTTTCTACGAGCAGTACTTC
abundance: once; j_gene: TRBJ2-6; d_gene: TRBD1; v_gene: TRBV10-3; CDR3aa: CAITRDSSSGANVLTF; CDR3nt: TGTGCCATCACCCGGGACAGTAGCTCTGGGGCCAACGTCCTGACTTTC
abundance: -; j_gene: TRBJ2-2; d_gene: TRBD2; v_gene: TRBV7-9; CDR3aa: CASSILAGGSFTGELFF; CDR3nt: TGTGCCAGCAGCATACTAGCGGGGGGCTCGTTTACCGGGGAGCTGTTTTTT
abundance: once; j_gene: TRBJ2-3; d_gene: -; v_gene: TRBV7-9; CDR3aa: CASSLDGWQDTQYF; CDR3nt: TGTGCCAGCAGCTTAGATGGCTGGCAAGATACGCAGTATTTT
abundance: -; j_gene: TRBJ2-2; d_gene: -; v_gene: TRBV7-2; CDR3aa: CASRIGGPNTGELFF; CDR3nt: TGTGCCAGCAGAATCGGGGGGCCGAACACCGGGGAGCTGTTTTTT
abundance: -; j_gene: TRBJ2-7; d_gene: -; v_gene: TRBV5-1; CDR3aa: CASSGTRYEQYF; CDR3nt: TGCGCCAGTTCCGGGACAAGGTACGAGCAGTACTTC
abundance: -; j_gene: TRBJ1-2; d_gene: -; v_gene: TRBV12-3/TRBV12-4; CDR3aa: CASSSGDYGYTF; CDR3nt: TGTGCCAGCAGTTCAGGGGACTATGGCTACACCTTC
abundance: -; j_gene: TRBJ2-4; d_gene: TRBD1; v_gene: TRBV5-1; CDR3aa: CASSLEPGQGRVIKYF; CDR3nt: TGCGCCAGCAGCTTGGAACCGGGACAGGGCAGGGTGATAAAGTACTTC
abundance: -; j_gene: TRBJ2-7; d_gene: TRBD1; v_gene: TRBV28; CDR3aa: CASSLDRGLLREQYF; CDR3nt: TGTGCCAGCAGCCTAGACAGGGGGCTTCTTCGGGAGCAGTACTTC
abundance: -; j_gene: TRBJ2-5; d_gene: -; v_gene: TRBV6-5; CDR3aa: CASSVFQETQYF; CDR3nt: TGTGCCAGCAGCGTGTTCCAAGAGACCCAGTACTTC
abundance: -; j_gene: TRBJ1-2; d_gene: -; v_gene: TRBV3-1/TRBV3-2; CDR3aa: CASSDGAGTYGYTF; CDR3nt: TGTGCCAGCAGCGACGGGGCCGGGACGTATGGCTACACCTTC
abundance: -; j_gene: TRBJ1-2; d_gene: TRBD1; v_gene: TRBV29-1; CDR3aa: CSVDIGGFNGYTF; CDR3nt: TGCAGCGTTGACATAGGGGGCTTTAATGGCTACACCTTC
abundance: -; j_gene: TRBJ1-4; d_gene: -; v_gene: TRBV20-1; CDR3aa: CSAPLNEKLFF; CDR3nt: TGCAGTGCACCCCTTAATGAAAAACTGTTTTTT
abundance: -; j_gene: TRBJ2-5; d_gene: -; v_gene: TRBV18; CDR3aa: CASSPSVKSETQYF; CDR3nt: TGTGCCAGCTCACCCTCCGTGAAGTCAGAGACCCAGTACTTC
abundance: -; j_gene: TRBJ1-1; d_gene: -; v_gene: TRBV5-1; CDR3aa: CASSLFDLNTEAFF; CDR3nt: TGCGCCAGCAGCTTATTCGACCTGAACACTGAAGCTTTCTTT
abundance: once; j_gene: TRBJ2-7; d_gene: -; v_gene: TRBV4-2; CDR3aa: CASSQEGNYEQYF; CDR3nt: TGTGCCAGCAGCCAAGAGGGAAACTACGAGCAGTACTTC
abundance: -; j_gene: TRBJ2-1; d_gene: -; v_gene: TRBV7-2; CDR3aa: CASSLATGLPYNEQFF; CDR3nt: TGTGCCAGCAGCTTAGCGACAGGTCTCCCCTACAATGAGCAGTTCTTC
abundance: -; j_gene: TRBJ2-2; d_gene: -; v_gene: TRBV18; CDR3aa: CASSPSTNTGELFF; CDR3nt: TGTGCCAGCTCACCAAGCACGAACACCGGGGAGCTGTTTTTT
abundance: -; j_gene: TRBJ2-5; d_gene: -; v_gene: TRBV28; CDR3aa: CASSLKGQETQYF; CDR3nt: TGTGCCAGCAGTTTAAAGGGTCAAGAGACCCAGTACTTC
abundance: -; j_gene: TRBJ1-5; d_gene: TRBD1; v_gene: TRBV6-4; CDR3aa: CASRAGTANQPQHF; CDR3nt: TGTGCCAGCAGAGCCGGGACAGCGAATCAGCCCCAGCATTTT
abundance: -; j_gene: TRBJ2-3; d_gene: -; v_gene: TRBV12-3/TRBV12-4; CDR3aa: CASSPTDTQYF; CDR3nt: TGTGCCAGCAGTCCCACAGATACGCAGTATTTT
abundance: -; j_gene: TRBJ1-1; d_gene: -; v_gene: TRBV6-5; CDR3aa: CASTTPRGGEAFF; CDR3nt: TGTGCCAGCACTACCCCTAGGGGAGGAGAAGCTTTCTTT
abundance: -; j_gene: TRBJ2-7; d_gene: TRBD2; v_gene: TRBV2; CDR3aa: CASSERERGEQYF; CDR3nt: TGTGCCAGCAGTGAACGCGAGCGGGGAGAGCAGTACTTC
abundance: -; j_gene: TRBJ1-4; d_gene: TRBD1; v_gene: TRBV5-1; CDR3aa: CASSWSGTGNEKLFF; CDR3nt: TGCGCCAGCAGCTGGTCCGGGACAGGCAATGAAAAACTGTTTTTT
abundance: -; j_gene: TRBJ2-7; d_gene: TRBD2; v_gene: TRBV29-1; CDR3aa: CSASGRTDYEQYF; CDR3nt: TGCAGTGCCAGCGGGAGAACTGACTACGAGCAGTACTTC
abundance: -; j_gene: TRBJ2-1; d_gene: TRBD2; v_gene: TRBV24-1; CDR3aa: CATSTSSGEQFF; CDR3nt: TGTGCCACCAGTACCTCTAGCGGGGAGCAGTTCTTC
abundance: few; j_gene: TRBJ1-1; d_gene: -; v_gene: TRBV12-3/TRBV12-4; CDR3aa: CASSFRGSEAFF; CDR3nt: TGTGCCAGCAGTTTTAGGGGCAGTGAAGCTTTCTTT
abundance: -; j_gene: TRBJ2-1; d_gene: TRBD2; v_gene: TRBV4-2; CDR3aa: CASSQEGLAGEQFF; CDR3nt: TGTGCCAGCAGCCAAGAGGGGCTAGCGGGGGAGCAGTTCTTC
abundance: -; j_gene: TRBJ2-5; d_gene: -; v_gene: TRBV11-3; CDR3aa: CASSLVETQYF; CDR3nt: TGTGCCAGCAGCTTGGTAGAGACCCAGTACTTC
abundance: -; j_gene: TRBJ2-7; d_gene: TRBD1; v_gene: TRBV28; CDR3aa: CASSPRDSLSYEQYF; CDR3nt: TGTGCCAGCAGTCCTCGGGACAGCCTGTCCTACGAGCAGTACTTC
abundance: -; j_gene: TRBJ1-6; d_gene: -; v_gene: TRBV27; CDR3aa: CASRPLNSPLHF; CDR3nt: TGTGCCAGCAGGCCTCTGAATTCACCCCTCCACTTT
abundance: -; j_gene: TRBJ2-6; d_gene: -; v_gene: TRBV5-1; CDR3aa: CASSLVSRGGGANVLTF; CDR3nt: TGCGCCAGCAGCTTGGTTAGCAGGGGTGGTGGGGCCAACGTCCTGACTTTC
abundance: -; j_gene: TRBJ1-1; d_gene: TRBD1; v_gene: TRBV30; CDR3aa: CAWSAGTGWGTEAFF; CDR3nt: TGTGCCTGGAGTGCCGGGACAGGGTGGGGCACTGAAGCTTTCTTT
abundance: -; j_gene: TRBJ1-5; d_gene: -; v_gene: TRBV3-1/TRBV3-2; CDR3aa: CASSQDLQAQPQHF; CDR3nt: TGTGCCAGCAGCCAAGATCTGCAGGCCCAGCCCCAGCATTTT
abundance: -; j_gene: TRBJ2-5; d_gene: -; v_gene: TRBV10-3; CDR3aa: CAISDTGKETQYF; CDR3nt: TGTGCCATCAGTGACACAGGGAAAGAGACCCAGTACTTC
abundance: -; j_gene: TRBJ2-2; d_gene: TRBD2; v_gene: TRBV18; CDR3aa: CASSPPGLATGELFF; CDR3nt: TGTGCCAGCTCACCTCCGGGACTAGCGACCGGGGAGCTGTTTTTT
abundance: -; j_gene: TRBJ2-1; d_gene: TRBD2; v_gene: TRBV19; CDR3aa: CASSIQRGGHEQFF; CDR3nt: TGTGCCAGTAGTATCCAGCGGGGGGGGCATGAGCAGTTCTTC
abundance: -; j_gene: TRBJ1-2; d_gene: -; v_gene: TRBV7-2; CDR3aa: CASSFRGQGRYFYGYTF; CDR3nt: TGTGCCAGCAGCTTCCGGGGCCAGGGGCGATACTTCTATGGCTACACCTTC
abundance: -; j_gene: TRBJ1-5; d_gene: -; v_gene: TRBV7-2; CDR3aa: CASSPGRPSNQPQHF; CDR3nt: TGTGCCAGCAGCCCGGGACGGCCCAGCAATCAGCCCCAGCATTTT
abundance: -; j_gene: TRBJ1-5; d_gene: -; v_gene: TRBV6-5; CDR3aa: CASSTNGNQPQHF; CDR3nt: TGTGCCAGCAGCACCAACGGCAATCAGCCCCAGCATTTT
abundance: -; j_gene: TRBJ2-2; d_gene: -; v_gene: TRBV18; CDR3aa: CASSQPGAGGTGELFF; CDR3nt: TGTGCCAGCTCTCAACCCGGTGCCGGAGGGACCGGGGAGCTGTTTTTT
abundance: -; j_gene: TRBJ1-5; d_gene: -; v_gene: TRBV7-6; CDR3aa: CASSKMSGLNQPQHF; CDR3nt: TGTGCCAGCAGCAAAATGTCAGGGCTTAATCAGCCCCAGCATTTT
abundance: -; j_gene: TRBJ2-6; d_gene: -; v_gene: TRBV12-2; CDR3aa: CASRLAQLRSGANVLTF; CDR3nt: TGTGCAAGTCGCTTAGCGCAGCTGCGCTCTGGGGCCAACGTCCTGACTTTC
abundance: -; j_gene: TRBJ2-3; d_gene: TRBD2; v_gene: TRBV19; CDR3aa: CASSIRLAGFTDTQYF; CDR3nt: TGTGCCAGTAGTATCCGACTAGCGGGATTCACAGATACGCAGTATTTT
abundance: -; j_gene: TRBJ1-4; d_gene: TRBD1; v_gene: TRBV28; CDR3aa: CASSPLYGTAATNEKLFF; CDR3nt: TGTGCCAGCAGTCCTCTATACGGGACAGCTGCAACTAATGAAAAACTGTTTTTT
abundance: once; j_gene: TRBJ1-1; d_gene: TRBD1; v_gene: TRBV11-3; CDR3aa: CASSPRTGRWTEAFF; CDR3nt: TGTGCCAGCAGCCCCAGGACAGGGAGGTGGACTGAAGCTTTCTTT
abundance: -; j_gene: TRBJ1-4; d_gene: -; v_gene: TRBV7-8; CDR3aa: CASSRSREKLFF; CDR3nt: TGTGCCAGCAGCCGGAGTCGGGAAAAACTGTTTTTT